This passage covers 21 T cell receptor beta chains from one sample sequenced in a study of liver allograft versus peripheral blood T cells. Study-level information: The study compared liver allograft T cell receptor repertoires against peripheral blood repertoires of liver transplant recipients.

TCRdb processed the reads anew with MiXCR; each CDR3 protein has one entry. The sample shows 6,500 to 9,500 distinct CDR3 sequences, 15% to 20% of them seen only once. These receptors came from a human patient who had a liver transplant. Among the T cells, some may be from the graft donor.

This clonotype is deemed medium-sized (0.01 to 0.1%). This chain connects TRBV6-2 or TRBV6-3 to TRBJ2-3, with 9 bases lining up with TRBD2. Per germline, CDR1 MNHEY and CDR2 SVGEGT. The CDR3 runs to 19 residues. V dropped 5 bases and J dropped 4; count of bases not matched to a gene: 19. CDR3 sequence: CASSTRLALSGSDSDTQYF. In DNA form, the CDR3 reads TGTGCCAGCAGTACACGACTAGCGCTTAGCGGGAGTGATTCAGATACGCAGTATTTT.

There are a few counts of this clonotype. The chain couples TRBV20-1 to TRBJ2-7; D unclear. The length of the CDR3 is 16 residues. V lost 0 bases and J lost 0, with 15 bases in between. Germline CDR1 DFQATT, CDR2 SNEGSKA (reference sequence). CDR3 loop: CSARDLKGPSSYEQYF. The DNA for the CDR3 is TGCAGTGCTAGAGATCTGAAAGGGCCGAGCTCCTACGAGCAGTACTTC.

V is TRBV30 and J is TRBJ2-7; TRBD2 matches at 8 bases. The junction had 3 bases not matched to a gene; V was cut back by 3 bases and J by 2 bases. CDR3 length: 13 residues. Germline V gene sequence: CDR1 GTSNPN, CDR2 SVGIG (reference sequence). Here the CDR3 reads CAWSREGTYEQYF. The CDR3 nucleotides are TGTGCCTGGAGCCGGGAGGGAACCTACGAGCAGTACTTC.

The chain has TRBV11-2 and TRBJ2-3; D is unresolved. V was trimmed by 2 bases and J by 5 bases, leaving 5 bases between them. Germline CDR1 reads SGHAT; CDR2 reads FQNNGV. The CDR3 spans 12 residues. CDR3 in DNA: TGTGCCAGCAGCTTAACGCTAGATACGCAGTATTTT. Its translation: CASSLTLDTQYF. Based on the CDR3 plus reference TRBV11-2 and TRBJ2-3, the full variable domain is EAGVAQSPRYKIIEKRQSVAFWCNPISGHATLYWYQQILGQGPKLLIQFQNNGVVDDSQLPKDRFSAERLKGVDSTLKIQPAKLEDSAVYLCASSLTLDTQYFGPGTRLTVL.

Points on this clonotype: An end of the junction differs from the germline gene, which may be a read error. The gene calls are TRBV11-2 and TRBJ2-3, with D possibly TRBD1 on 6 matching bases. Germline V gene data show CDR1 as SGHAT and CDR2 as FQNNGV. The CDR3 contains 14 residues. DNA of the CDR3: TGTGCCAGCAGCCTACAGGGCGTTAAGGGTACGCAGTTTTTT. This sequence encodes CASSLQGVKGTQFF. The complete variable domain, with remaining parts taken from reference TRBV11-2 and TRBJ2-3, reads EAGVAQSPRYKIIEKRQSVAFWCNPISGHATLYWYQQILGQGPKLLIQFQNNGVVDDSQLPKDRFSAERLKGVDSTLKIQPAKLEDSAVYLCASSLQGVKGTQFFGPGTRLTVL.

This clonotype is judged medium-sized (0.01 to 0.1%). The chain links TRBV18 to TRBJ1-1, with D unclear. V was clipped by 6 bases and J by 7 bases, with 21 bases between them. Germline CDR1 reads KGHSH; CDR2 reads LQKENI. The length of the CDR3 is 15 residues. CDR3 in DNA: TGTGCCAGCTCCCCAGCGCAGGCACCCACCGGTGAAGCTTTCTTT. Its protein is CASSPAQAPTGEAFF.

In this sample, this clonotype turned up a few times. This chain connects TRBV28 to TRBJ1-3, with 7 nucleotides matching TRBD1. With 8 bases clipped from V and 1 base from J, the junction kept 5 bases outside the gene matches. This CDR3 has 14 residues. Germline assignment: CDR1 MDHEN and CDR2 SYDVKM. DNA of the CDR3: TGTGCCAGCCTACAGGGGTCGTCTGGAAACACCATATATTTT. Residues: CASLQGSSGNTIYF.

Sample share makes this clonotype medium-sized. V gene TRBV18 combines with J gene TRBJ2-7; unclear D gene. Germline V gene sequence: CDR1 KGHSH, CDR2 LQKENI. With 2 bases removed from V and 3 bases from J, the gap between germline ends came to 8 bases. This CDR3 has 13 residues. CDR3 nucleotide sequence: TGTGCCAGCTCACCATACCAGATCTACGAGCAGTACTTC. It is translated as CASSPYQIYEQYF.

There are many counts of this clonotype. The CDR3 region has the DNA TGTGCCAGCAGCTTATCGGCTACCGAACCCACAGATACGCAGTATTTT. Its translation: CASSLSATEPTDTQYF. This chain joins TRBV11-1 and TRBJ2-3; D gene ambiguous. Deletions cut 2 bases from V and 2 bases from J, with 14 bases between. Per the germline V gene, CDR1 is SGHAT and CDR2 is FQDESV (reference sequence). The CDR3 sequence is 16 residues long.

The chain combines TRBV28 with TRBJ1-3; no clear D. Between the trimmed V and J ends, which lost 8 bases and 4 bases, there was a span of 3 bases. This CDR3 is 10 amino acids long. Germline loops: CDR1 MDHEN, CDR2 SYDVKM. CDR3 amino acids: CASRGNTIYF. In DNA, the CDR3 is TGTGCCAGCCGGGGAAACACCATATATTTT.

This clonotype is classed as medium-sized. The V gene is TRBV6-2 or TRBV6-3, the J gene TRBJ1-5, with D uncertain. This CDR3 region has 14 residues. From germline, CDR1 is MNHEY and CDR2 SVGEGT. Trimming cost V 5 bases and J 0 bases, with 8 bases left between them. CDR3: CASSRSNSNQPQHF. DNA for the CDR3: TGTGCCAGCAGTCGCAGTAATAGCAATCAGCCCCAGCATTTT.

By proportion, this clonotype is medium-sized (0.01 to 0.1%). The V and J genes are TRBV19 and TRBJ1-2, with D maybe TRBD1 (5 bases). Germline lookup yields CDR1 LNHDA and CDR2 SQIVND (reference sequence). This CDR3 has 14 residues. Deletions cut 5 bases from V and 6 bases from J, with 16 bases between. This chain's CDR3 is CASSDPGPENGYTF. The CDR3, as DNA: TGTGCCAGTAGTGACCCGGGACCCGAGAATGGCTACACCTTC.

The chain links TRBV20-1 to TRBJ2-1; possible D gene TRBD1, 6 bases. V shed 3 bases and J shed 8 bases, with 17 bases lying between them. CDR1 and CDR2 from the germline V gene are DFQATT and SNEGSKA (reference sequence). The CDR3 has 14 amino acids. The CDR3 coding sequence is TGCAGTGCTAGTTCCACAGGGTTCGGCGATGAGCAGTTCTTC. Its protein is CSASSTGFGDEQFF.

This clonotype was detected ten times or more. The chain links TRBV19 to TRBJ2-5, with a tentative D call TRBD2 (5 bases). Germline loops: CDR1 LNHDA, CDR2 SQIVND (reference sequence). CDR3 length equals 14 residues. V shed 0 bases and J shed 7 bases, with 12 bases lying between them. The CDR3 DNA reads as TGTGCCAGTAGTATAGATCCGGGAAGTTCGACCCAGTACTTC. It yields the protein CASSIDPGSSTQYF.

This clonotype is judged medium-sized. The rearrangement links TRBV10-3 to TRBJ2-5, with 7 nucleotides matching TRBD2. Germline V gene sequence: CDR1 ENHRY, CDR2 SYGVKD. The CDR3 covers 14 residues. V gave up 3 bases and J gave up 3 bases; unmatched junction bases: 4. CDR3 coding DNA: TGTGCCATCAGTGAAGGACTAGGAGAAGAGACCCAGTACTTC. It translates to CAISEGLGEETQYF.

The chain couples TRBV28 to TRBJ1-1, with TRBD1 as a possible D gene (5 bases). CDR3 length: 16 amino acids. Germline V gene lookup returns CDR1 MDHEN and CDR2 SYDVKM. The V end lost 4 bases, the J end lost 0 bases, and 15 bases lay between the germline ends. As DNA, the CDR3 is TGTGCCAGCAGTTCAATCACAGAGGGGATGAACACTGAAGCTTTCTTT. Translation: CASSSITEGMNTEAFF. Drawing the rest from reference TRBV28 and TRBJ1-1, the complete variable domain is DVKVTQSSRYLVKRTGEKVFLECVQDMDHENMFWYRQDPGLGLRLIYFSYDVKMKEKGDIPEGYSVSREKKERFSLILESASTNQTSMYLCASSSITEGMNTEAFFGQGTRLTVV.

Relative to its sample, this clonotype is large. The rearrangement joins TRBV29-1 to TRBJ2-2; D ambiguous. The CDR3 sequence is 14 residues long. Germline V gene lookup returns CDR1 SQVTM and CDR2 ANQGSEA. V gave up 4 bases and J gave up 1 base, with 10 bases separating them. The CDR3 nucleotides are TGCAGCGTTGTGGCTTGGGGGAACACCGGGGAGCTGTTTTTT. It specifies CSVVAWGNTGELFF.

The sample holds many counts of this clonotype. This rearrangement joins TRBV5-4 to TRBJ2-7; D gene uncertain. There are 14 residues in the CDR3. CDR1 is SGHNT, CDR2 YYREEE, per germline (reference sequence). Deletions cut 0 bases from V and 0 bases from J, with 7 bases between. The CDR3 bases are TGTGCCAGCAGCTTGGTTGGTAGCTCCTACGAGCAGTACTTC. This gives the protein CASSLVGSSYEQYF.

This clonotype was counted once. A read error may be the cause here, since a much bigger clone is one base away. The rearrangement uses TRBV9 and TRBJ2-7, with D possibly being TRBD1 (6 bases). CDR1 is SGDLS and CDR2 is YYNGEE in the germline V gene. CDR3 length: 13 residues. V lost 5 bases, J lost 5 bases, and 14 bases lay in between. The CDR3 DNA sequence: TGTGCCAGCAGTCGGGAAAGGGACAACGAGCAGTACTTC. Translation gives CASSRERDNEQYF.

Of note for this clonotype: This sequence may be a read error, since a much larger clone differs from it by one base. This chain connects TRBV6-6 to TRBJ2-7, with 7 bases that match TRBD1. The germline V gene encodes CDR1 MNHNY and CDR2 SVGAGI (reference sequence). This CDR3 comprises 16 residues. The CDR3 reads CVSSYSVKGALNEQYF. The CDR3 coding sequence is TGTGTCAGCAGTTACTCCGTTAAGGGGGCGCTTAACGAGCAGTACTTC.

For this clonotype: A read error is possible here, since a much larger clone lies one base away. The chain combines TRBV6-5 with TRBJ1-1; 10 bases are shared with TRBD1. CDR3 length: 14 amino acids. Looked up from germline, CDR1 is MNHEY and CDR2 is SVGAGI. The CDR3 DNA reads TGTGCCAGCAGAAGACAGGGGGCCGGAACTGAAACTTTCTTT. It translates to CASRRQGAGTETFF.